A selection of T cell receptor beta chains follows, all from one sample in a study of CD4 T cells in relation to SARS-CoV-2 and coronaviruses. Their antigens are not known. Some clones are missing from TCRdb's copy, which holds only in-frame ones; the method was immunoSEQ multiplex PCR. Of around 34,000 clones listed, roughly 80% were seen once; the top ten hold over 20%. The specimen was memory CD4+ T cells from PBMCs, cultured in vitro. The receptors were sampled from an adult with COVID-19. The CDR3 runs from the conserved cysteine through the conserved F or W. D genes are given only for firm matches. Rows give clone size only sometimes, using once, few, many, or a class for an expanded clone.

v_gene,abundance,j_gene,d_gene,CDR3nt,CDR3aa
TRBV19,NA,TRBJ2-3,NA,TGTGCCAGTAGTATCGGGGCAGGTCCGCAGTATTTT,CASSIGAGPQYF
TRBV5-4,NA,TRBJ2-5,NA,TGTGCCAGCAGCTTGGGCTTTTGGGACAACCAAGAGACCCAGTACTTC,CASSLGFWDNQETQYF
TRBV27,NA,TRBJ1-2,NA,TGTGCCAGCAGTTCCGGCAGATCTAACTATGGCTACACCTTC,CASSSGRSNYGYTF
TRBV7-9,once,TRBJ2-7,NA,TGTGCCAGCAGCTTAGCAGAGAAAGCCTACGAGCAGTACTTC,CASSLAEKAYEQYF
TRBV10-3,NA,TRBJ2-1,TRBD2,TGTGCCACCTCCGGGACTAGCGGGAGGGCAGTTGAGCAGTTCTTC,CATSGTSGRAVEQFF
TRBV7-2,NA,TRBJ2-1,NA,TGTGCCAGTCTTCCGGGACTGCCCTACAATGAGCAGTTCTTC,CASLPGLPYNEQFF
TRBV7-9,NA,TRBJ2-1,NA,TGTGCCAGCAGCCCCCCAGGGGGGAGCTCCTACAATGAGCAGTTCTTC,CASSPPGGSSYNEQFF
TRBV13,NA,TRBJ1-1,NA,TGTGCCAGCAGCTTAGGCGAAAGGGGTCGGATCTCCGCTGAAGCTTTCTTT,CASSLGERGRISAEAFF
TRBV7-3,NA,TRBJ2-2,TRBD2,TGTGCCAGCAGCCTCACAGGGTCTAGCGGGTTGAACACCGGGGAGCTGTTTTTT,CASSLTGSSGLNTGELFF
TRBV29-1,once,TRBJ2-1,TRBD1,TGCAGCGTCCAACCAACCGGGACAGGGGCATACAATGAGCAGTTCTTC,CSVQPTGTGAYNEQFF
TRBV6-6,NA,TRBJ2-7,TRBD1,TGTGCCAGCAGGGGACAGGGGAAGACCTACGAGCAGTACTTC,CASRGQGKTYEQYF
TRBV4-1,NA,TRBJ1-2,NA,TGCGCCAGCAGCCAAGTGCCGGGCCTTGGCTACACCTTC,CASSQVPGLGYTF
TRBV4-1,NA,TRBJ2-2,TRBD2,TGCGCCAGCAGCCCATCTGGAGGGAGGGCCGGGGAGCTGTTTTTT,CASSPSGGRAGELFF
TRBV27,NA,TRBJ2-5,NA,TGTGCCAGCAGTTTAGTCGGTCAAGAGACCCAGTACTTC,CASSLVGQETQYF
TRBV5-4,NA,TRBJ1-2,NA,TGTGCCAGCGGCACTTACTTTACCCCAGCTAACTATGGCTACACCTTC,CASGTYFTPANYGYTF
TRBV19,NA,TRBJ1-3,NA,TGTGCCAGTAGTATATGGAACTCTGGAAACACCATATATTTT,CASSIWNSGNTIYF
TRBV5-6,few,TRBJ2-1,NA,TGTGCCAGCAGCCCCAGCCGAACTAGCCCCAGTGAGCAGTTCTTC,CASSPSRTSPSEQFF
TRBV12-3/TRBV12-4,NA,TRBJ2-7,TRBD1,TGTGCCAGCAACGACAGGGGATCCTACGAGCAGTACTTC,CASNDRGSYEQYF
TRBV3-1/TRBV3-2,NA,TRBJ2-7,TRBD1,TGTGCCAGCAGCCCCTGGGACAGAACCTACGAGCAGTACTTC,CASSPWDRTYEQYF
TRBV6-2/TRBV6-3,NA,TRBJ1-2,NA,TGTGCCAGCAGTTCCTCGTCCCCAACTGGAGGCTACACCTTC,CASSSSSPTGGYTF
TRBV19,NA,TRBJ1-1,TRBD1,TGTGCCAGTAGTGTGGGACAGTCGAACACTGAAGCTTTCTTT,CASSVGQSNTEAFF
TRBV24-1,NA,TRBJ2-2,NA,TGTGCCACCAGTCACAGGGAAGGGCCCGGGGAGCTGTTTTTT,CATSHREGPGELFF
TRBV18,NA,TRBJ2-3,NA,TGTGCCAGCTCACGTCAATGGGGGTCTATCACAGATACGCAGTATTTT,CASSRQWGSITDTQYF
TRBV13,few,TRBJ2-1,NA,TGTGCCAGCGGGCGCTCCTACAATGAGCAGTTCTTC,CASGRSYNEQFF
TRBV4-1,NA,TRBJ1-4,NA,TGCGCCAGCGGCCGGCCAGGGAGTAGCAATGAAAAACTGTTTTTT,CASGRPGSSNEKLFF
TRBV2,NA,TRBJ2-1,NA,TGTGCCAGCAGTGAGGGTCAGACCAATGAGCAGTTCTTC,CASSEGQTNEQFF
TRBV5-1,NA,TRBJ2-3,NA,TGCGCCAGCAGCTTGGGGGACGGGAGCACAGATACGCAGTATTTT,CASSLGDGSTDTQYF
TRBV6-2/TRBV6-3,NA,TRBJ2-3,TRBD2,TGTGCCAGCAGTCCCCGGCTCGGGAGGGCCCGCACAGATACGCAGTATTTT,CASSPRLGRARTDTQYF
TRBV19,NA,TRBJ1-2,NA,TGTGCCAGTAGGAACTGGGACGGGAACTATGGCTACACCTTC,CASRNWDGNYGYTF
TRBV6-2/TRBV6-3,NA,TRBJ2-1,NA,TGTGCCAGCAGTCAACTATTGAACTCCTACAATGAGCAGTTCTTC,CASSQLLNSYNEQFF
TRBV6-5,NA,TRBJ2-1,TRBD2,TGTGCCAGCAGTTACGTGCTAGCGGTTTACAATGAGCAGTTCTTC,CASSYVLAVYNEQFF
TRBV19,NA,TRBJ1-1,TRBD1,TGTGCCAGTTCAGCGACAGGGGGCACGACTGAAGCTTTCTTT,CASSATGGTTEAFF
TRBV7-9,NA,TRBJ1-4,NA,TGTGCCAGCAGCTTAAGTGGTCTACGGCCCGAACAGAGAAAACTGTTTTTT,CASSLSGLRPEQRKLFF
TRBV3-1/TRBV3-2,NA,TRBJ1-4,NA,TGTGCCAGCAGCCAAGGAGATGCAACTAATGAAAAACTGTTTTTT,CASSQGDATNEKLFF
TRBV28,NA,TRBJ2-7,NA,TGTGCCAGCAGACCTCGGGACGGCATCTCCTACGAGCAGTACTTC,CASRPRDGISYEQYF
TRBV18,few,TRBJ2-3,NA,TGTGCCAGCTCATCAGGGGTAACAGATACGCAGTATTTT,CASSSGVTDTQYF
TRBV7-9,NA,TRBJ2-2,TRBD2,TGTGCCAGCAGCCGGAGCGGGAGGGTCGGGGAGCTGTTTTTT,CASSRSGRVGELFF
TRBV7-8,NA,TRBJ2-2,TRBD2,TGTGCCAGCAGCTTAGGGAGACTAGCGGGAGGGTTGAACGGGGAGCTGTTTTTT,CASSLGRLAGGLNGELFF
TRBV6-1,NA,TRBJ2-7,NA,TGTGCCAGCAGTGAATTCCCCCTCACGACTAGATACGAGCAGTACTTC,CASSEFPLTTRYEQYF
TRBV6-5,NA,TRBJ2-5,TRBD1,TGTGCCAGCAGAGCCGGACAGGTAGCCCGCCTGTACTTC,CASRAGQVARLYF
TRBV5-1,NA,TRBJ2-1,NA,TGCGCCAGCAGCTTGGTTGTGTGGACTACCGAGAAGAACTACAATGAGCAGTTCTTC,CASSLVVWTTEKNYNEQFF
TRBV24-1,NA,TRBJ2-5,NA,TGTGCCACCAGTGATTTGGGGGACGGACAAGAGACCCAGTACTTC,CATSDLGDGQETQYF
TRBV5-1,NA,TRBJ2-7,NA,TGCGCCAGCACCATCGCCCGGGCCGACCCCTACGAGCAGTACTTC,CASTIARADPYEQYF
TRBV10-1,once,TRBJ2-3,TRBD2,TGCGCCAGCAGTGGGAATCGACTAGCGGGAAGCACAGATACGCAGTATTTT,CASSGNRLAGSTDTQYF
TRBV6-1,NA,TRBJ2-7,TRBD2,TGTGCCAGCAGTGAGGATCCCGTAGGAGGGAGGGCCTACGAGCAGTACTTC,CASSEDPVGGRAYEQYF
TRBV5-1,NA,TRBJ2-5,NA,TGCGCCAGCAGCTTGTTTCAGGGGTCGCTCGAGACCCAGTACTTC,CASSLFQGSLETQYF
TRBV5-6,NA,TRBJ1-4,NA,TGTGCCAGTTCGGGAACAGGGATTGAAAAACTGTTTTTT,CASSGTGIEKLFF
TRBV19,NA,TRBJ2-1,TRBD2,TGTGCCAGTAGGAGCGGCGGTCACCGGGAGGGCAGATTCTATGAGCAGTTCTTC,CASRSGGHREGRFYEQFF
TRBV5-1,once,TRBJ2-1,NA,TGCGCCAGCAGCTTTTGGGGGGAGATGAATGAGCAGTTCTTC,CASSFWGEMNEQFF
TRBV10-3,NA,TRBJ2-5,NA,TGTGCCATCAGTGATGGGGGACCGCAAGAGACCCAGTACTTC,CAISDGGPQETQYF
TRBV12-3/TRBV12-4,NA,TRBJ2-5,TRBD1,TGTGCCAGCAGTAGCCGGGACAGAGAGACCCAGTACTTC,CASSSRDRETQYF
TRBV11-2,many,TRBJ2-6,TRBD1,TGTGCCAGCAGCCCAGGGACAGGGAGACCCGGGGCCAACGTCCTGACTTTC,CASSPGTGRPGANVLTF
TRBV28,NA,TRBJ2-2,TRBD1,TGTGCCAGCAGTTCACAGGGGGCGAACACCGGGGAGCTGTTTTTT,CASSSQGANTGELFF
TRBV30,NA,TRBJ1-6,TRBD1,TGTGCCTGGATACCCCAGGGGGTTTCCTATAATTCACCCCTCCACTTT,CAWIPQGVSYNSPLHF
TRBV19,NA,TRBJ1-5,NA,TGTGCCAGTAGTTTCGGTATTACAGGGAATCAGCCCCAGCATTTT,CASSFGITGNQPQHF
TRBV7-3,NA,TRBJ2-2,TRBD2,TGTGCCAGCAGCCGGACTAGCGGGGGTGGGTCCACCGGGGAGCTGTTTTTT,CASSRTSGGGSTGELFF
TRBV19,once,TRBJ1-2,NA,TGTGCCAGTAGTCGGGGGGGGACTAGCGTTCCCTATGGCTACACCTTC,CASSRGGTSVPYGYTF
TRBV24-1,NA,TRBJ1-5,NA,TGTGCCACCAGTGATTTGTTCAGCAATCAGCCCCAGCATTTT,CATSDLFSNQPQHF
TRBV5-4,NA,TRBJ1-2,NA,TGTGCCAGCAGCCCCTCTGGGAACTATGGCTACACCTTC,CASSPSGNYGYTF